This T cell receptor (beta chain) was observed in a study of shared clonotypes between healthy human individuals. General study results and limits: It was the few donors that limited the genetic and exposure-history diversity represented. Among donors, sharing of clonotypes was expected to be affected by sequencing depth.

Sequencing was performed with immunoSEQ multiplex PCR; in TCRdb, only in-frame clones are kept and a portion is missing. This table has 400,000 to 500,000 clones, roughly 85% appearing once. Germline values: CDR1 LNHDA, CDR2 SQIVND (reference sequence). The CDR3 is 17 amino acids. Trimming removed 3 bases from V and 9 bases from J, with 24 bases in between. Concerning this clone: Its specificity is unknown.

The chain combines TRBV19 with TRBJ2-1; a weak D match, TRBD2 (5 bases). The sequence was collected from a woman in her 40s in good health. Some clones in this sample may be carry-over from other donors' samples. Sequencing input: PBMCs. The CDR3 region is CASSIQRVAPNTFEQFF. The CDR3 nucleotides read TGTGCCAGTAGTATCCAGAGGGTGGCACCAAATACCTTTGAGCAGTTCTTC.